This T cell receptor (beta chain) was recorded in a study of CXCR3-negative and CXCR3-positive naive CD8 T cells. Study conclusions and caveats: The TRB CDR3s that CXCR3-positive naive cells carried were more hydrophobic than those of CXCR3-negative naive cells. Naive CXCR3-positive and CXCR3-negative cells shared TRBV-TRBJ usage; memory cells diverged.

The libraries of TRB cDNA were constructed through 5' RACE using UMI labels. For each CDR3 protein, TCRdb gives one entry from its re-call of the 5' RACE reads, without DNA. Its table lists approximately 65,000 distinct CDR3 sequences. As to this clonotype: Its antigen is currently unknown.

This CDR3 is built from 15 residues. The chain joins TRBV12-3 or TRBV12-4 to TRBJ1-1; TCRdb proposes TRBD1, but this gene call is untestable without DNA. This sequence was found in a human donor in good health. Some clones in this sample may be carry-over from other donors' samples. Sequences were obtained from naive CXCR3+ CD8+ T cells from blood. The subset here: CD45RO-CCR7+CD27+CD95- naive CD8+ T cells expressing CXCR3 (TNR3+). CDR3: CASSSPGHPNTEAFF.